Each of the 30 T cell receptor beta chains below was sequenced from the same sample in a study of blood T cells in healthy people across ages. Sample-barcoded 5' priming and a J-beta primer mix drove a second PCR of roughly 6 to 12 cycles. MiXCR, run by TCRdb on the 5' RACE reads, gives a single entry per CDR3 protein. This table holds over 1,500,000 distinct CDR3 sequences, more than 35% found once. What was sequenced was blood. These receptors were collected from a human donor in good health.

The chain carries TRBV29-1 and TRBJ1-1; TRBD1 aligns across 7 bases. The V gene's germline CDR1 is SQVTM and CDR2 ANQGSEA. The CDR3 contains 14 residues. Trimming removed 7 bases from V and 4 bases from J; junction bases left unmatched: 12. The CDR3 loop is CSAGEAGGTTEAFF. CDR3 DNA sequence: TGCAGCGCCGGAGAGGCAGGGGGAACCACTGAAGCTTTCTTT.

This clonotype was counted a few times. The V gene is TRBV28, the J gene TRBJ2-6; D is uncertain. V was trimmed by 6 bases and J by 2 bases, leaving 14 bases between them. This CDR3 has 16 residues. Germline V gene lookup returns CDR1 MDHEN and CDR2 SYDVKM. Here the CDR3 reads CASSSLGSAGANVLTF. The CDR3 coding sequence is TGTGCCAGCAGCTCTCTGGGATCAGCTGGGGCCAACGTCCTGACTTTC.

In this sample, this clonotype turned up a few times. J is TRBJ2-7 and V is TRBV5-1; D might be TRBD1 (5 bases). CDR3 length: 14 residues. Germline values: CDR1 SGHRS, CDR2 YFSETQ. The germline V and J ends were trimmed by 0 bases and 2 bases, with 9 bases remaining between them. In nucleotides, the CDR3 is TGCGCCAGCAGCTTGGATTTGGACACCTACGAGCAGTACTTC. It translates to CASSLDLDTYEQYF.

This chain links TRBV4-1 with TRBJ2-7; 7 nucleotides align to TRBD1. Trimming took 2 bases from V and 3 from J; bases not matched to a gene: 10. The CDR3 spans 16 residues. Germline CDR1 reads MGHRA; CDR2 reads YSYEKL. The CDR3 DNA follows: TGCGCCAGCAGCCAATCTCCCCAGGACAGGTACTACGAGCAGTACTTC. Protein: CASSQSPQDRYYEQYF.

This clonotype was observed a few times. The chain carries TRBV4-1 and TRBJ1-1, with a possible D match to TRBD1 (5 bases). Trimming removed 1 base at V and 11 bases at J, with 17 bases between. Germline V gene sequence: CDR1 MGHRA, CDR2 YSYEKL. The CDR3 has 14 residues. Written as DNA, the CDR3 is TGCGCCAGCAGCCAAGGAATCCTGACGTGGGGGGCTTTCTTT. It codes for CASSQGILTWGAFF.

V and J are TRBV7-9 and TRBJ2-1; 10 bases match TRBD1. Germline V gene lookup returns CDR1 SEHNR and CDR2 FQNEAQ (reference sequence). Unmatched junction bases numbered 6, after V lost 6 bases and J lost 4 bases. This CDR3 is 15 amino acids long. DNA of the CDR3: TGTGCCAGCAGGCGACAGGGGGCGAGGTACAATGAGCAGTTCTTC. Its protein is CASRRQGARYNEQFF.

V is TRBV5-8 and J is TRBJ2-5, with a weak D call TRBD2 (6 bases). V was trimmed by 1 base and J by 5 bases, leaving 18 bases between them. Germline assignment: CDR1 SGHTS and CDR2 YDEGEE. This CDR3 has 16 residues. The CDR3 sequence: CASSLLVGGGVETQYF. The CDR3 nucleotides are TGTGCCAGCAGCTTGCTCGTCGGAGGAGGGGTGGAGACCCAGTACTTC.

This clonotype was found many times. The chain couples TRBV7-2 to TRBJ2-3; D is perhaps TRBD1 (6 bases). V was shortened by 6 bases and J by 1 base, with 14 bases between the two germline ends. The CDR3 sequence is 15 residues long. Germline loops: CDR1 SGHTA, CDR2 FQGNSA. CDR3: CASSLGRGGTDTQYF. Here the CDR3 DNA reads TGTGCCAGCAGTTTGGGCAGGGGAGGCACAGATACGCAGTATTTT.

Here the CDR3 DNA reads TGCAGCGTATCCGGCCGCACTGAAGCTTTCTTT. This encodes CSVSGRTEAFF. This chain connects TRBV29-1 to TRBJ1-1; D ambiguous. The CDR3 totals 11 residues. In germline, CDR1 is SQVTM, CDR2 ANQGSEA. The V gene lost 6 bases and the J gene lost 4 bases, with 9 bases spanning the gap.

The table lists this clonotype with a few counts. V usage is TRBV7-2 and J usage is TRBJ1-2; no firm D call. The CDR3 length is 12 residues. The V end was cut by 5 bases, the J end by 7 bases, with 11 bases between. CDR1 is SGHTA and CDR2 is FQGNSA in the germline V gene. CDR3 amino acids: CASSRSGIGYTF. The CDR3 DNA reads TGTGCCAGCAGCAGGTCGGGGATTGGCTACACCTTC. The whole variable domain, remainder taken from reference TRBV7-2 and TRBJ1-2, is GAGVSQSPSNKVTEKGKDVELRCDPISGHTALYWYRQSLGQGLEFLIYFQGNSAPDKSGLPSDRFSAERTGGSVSTLTIQRTQQEDSAVYLCASSRSGIGYTFGSGTRLTVV.

The chain employs TRBV4-1 and TRBJ2-4; D may match TRBD1 or TRBD2 (6 bases each). Trimming removed 3 bases from V and 13 bases from J, with 19 bases in between. The CDR3 totals 14 residues. Germline CDR1 MGHRA, CDR2 YSYEKL. CDR3 nucleotide sequence: TGCGCCAGCAGCCATGGTACAGGGACCCGGGAGCAGTACTTC. Translated, it gives CASSHGTGTREQYF.

This chain connects TRBV12-3 or TRBV12-4 to TRBJ1-1; D uncertain. The CDR3 consists of 12 residues. Trimming cost V 11 bases and J 1 base, with 11 bases left between them. As DNA, the CDR3 is TGTGCCGGCTCGGACGGGAACACTGAAGCTTTCTTT. This translates into CAGSDGNTEAFF.

This chain links TRBV9 with TRBJ2-3; D may be TRBD2 (6 bases). The V gene's germline CDR1 is SGDLS and CDR2 YYNGEE. The CDR3 runs to 16 residues. Trimming took off 0 bases at V and 3 bases at J, with 14 bases between the two ends. The CDR3 spells CASSVGAGIGTDTQYF. Written as DNA, the CDR3 is TGTGCCAGCAGCGTAGGGGCGGGAATCGGAACAGATACGCAGTATTTT.

This chain links TRBV7-2 with TRBJ1-2; 8 nucleotides line up with TRBD1. The V segment lost 1 base and the J segment 8 bases; nucleotides outside the gene matches: 3. Germline lookup yields CDR1 SGHTA and CDR2 FQGNSA. The CDR3 runs 13 residues. CDR3 amino acids: CASSLGTGIGYTF. The CDR3 DNA sequence: TGTGCCAGCAGCTTAGGGACAGGGATCGGCTACACCTTC.

The chain employs TRBV11-3 and TRBJ2-5, with D unclear. The length of the CDR3 is 15 residues. V was clipped by 5 bases and J by 2 bases, with 15 bases between them. In germline, CDR1 is SGHNT, CDR2 YENEEA. CDR3 in DNA: TGTGCCAGCAGCGGACGGACCCGAGGTCAAGAGACCCAGTACTTC. It codes for CASSGRTRGQETQYF.

This chain joins TRBV7-2 and TRBJ2-5, with D possibly matching TRBD2 (6 bases). Germline assignment: CDR1 SGHTA and CDR2 FQGNSA. Trimming removed 2 bases at V and 3 bases at J, with 10 bases between. The CDR3 runs 14 residues. The CDR3 nucleotides read TGTGCCAGCAGCTTATCTTGGGGGGAAGAGACCCAGTACTTC. It encodes CASSLSWGEETQYF.

The J gene is TRBJ2-7, the V gene TRBV20-1; 16 bases match TRBD2. CDR3 length equals 17 residues. After removal of 6 bases from V and 1 base from J, the junction contained 9 bases not matched to a gene. Germline V gene data show CDR1 as DFQATT and CDR2 as SNEGSKA (reference sequence). The CDR3 reads CSALWGLAGGDSYEQYF. CDR3 DNA sequence: TGCAGTGCCCTTTGGGGACTAGCGGGGGGGGATTCCTACGAGCAGTACTTC.

The chain employs TRBV7-2 and TRBJ1-1; D is unresolved. Trimming stripped 1 base from V and 1 base from J, with 10 bases between. This CDR3 has 15 residues. Germline CDR1 and CDR2: SGHTA and FQGNSA. This chain's CDR3 is CASSLDAYQNTEAFF. Written as DNA, the CDR3 is TGTGCCAGCAGCTTAGATGCATACCAGAACACTGAAGCTTTCTTT.

A few counts support this clonotype. For the CDR3, the DNA is TGCAGTGCTAGAGCCCCAGGGGATAATCAGCCCCAGCATTTT. It is translated as CSARAPGDNQPQHF. V is TRBV20-1 and J is TRBJ1-5; maybe TRBD1 (6 bases). This CDR3 is built from 14 residues. Germline V CDR1 and CDR2: DFQATT, SNEGSKA (reference sequence). The V and J ends lost 1 base and 4 bases respectively, with 11 bases between them.

This clonotype was counted only a few times. The chain carries TRBV15 and TRBJ2-5, with TRBD1 matching over 7 bases. CDR1 and CDR2 (germline): LNHNV, YYDKDF (reference sequence). V gave up 1 base and J gave up 2 bases; unmatched junction bases: 7. CDR3 length equals 16 residues. CDR3 region: CATSRALLGQQETQYF. In DNA form, the CDR3 reads TGTGCCACCAGCAGAGCCTTACTGGGACAGCAAGAGACCCAGTACTTC.

A note on this clonotype: Sequence at one end of the junction differs from germline and may be a read error. The rearrangement joins TRBV5-1 to TRBJ2-5; D is ambiguous. Germline values: CDR1 SGHRS, CDR2 YFSETQ. The CDR3 length is 15 residues. This CDR3 reads CASNLVNGQQEPQYF. The CDR3 bases are TGCGCCAGCAACTTGGTCAACGGGCAGCAAGAGCCCCAGTACTTC.

The chain joins TRBV12-3 or TRBV12-4 to TRBJ1-1; maybe TRBD1 (5 bases). Trimming cost V 5 bases and J 0 bases, with 13 bases left between them. CDR3 size: 15 residues. The CDR3 DNA follows: TGTGCCAGCAGTAAAGGGTACAGGCTGAACACTGAAGCTTTCTTT. This translates into CASSKGYRLNTEAFF.

J is TRBJ1-1 and V is TRBV4-1; perhaps TRBD1 as D (5 bases). Germline loops: CDR1 MGHRA, CDR2 YSYEKL. Trimming took 0 bases from V and 3 from J, leaving 14 bases between them. This CDR3 contains 16 residues. The CDR3 DNA reads as TGCGCCAGCAGCCAAGACGGAGCAGGGCGAGACACTGAAGCTTTCTTT. This sequence encodes CASSQDGAGRDTEAFF.

The gene calls are TRBV5-1 and TRBJ2-3, with 7 bases that match TRBD1. The CDR3 has 15 residues. The V segment lost 1 base and the J segment 4 bases; nucleotides outside the gene matches: 6. Germline-derived CDR1 and CDR2 are SGHRS and YFSETQ. CDR3: CASSLRQGNADTQYF. As DNA, the CDR3 is TGCGCCAGCAGCTTGCGACAGGGTAACGCAGATACGCAGTATTTT.

The rearrangement links TRBV5-1 to TRBJ2-6; the D is unclear. V was pared by 4 bases and J by 2 bases, with 13 bases between. This CDR3 has 16 amino acids. The V gene's germline CDR1 is SGHRS and CDR2 YFSETQ. CDR3: CASSTQDGTGANVLTF. The CDR3, as DNA: TGCGCCAGCAGCACCCAGGATGGGACTGGGGCCAACGTCCTGACTTTC.

This chain links TRBV7-9 with TRBJ2-1; D not resolved. The CDR3 is 14 amino acids. Trimming took 1 base from V and 6 from J, leaving 10 bases between them. CDR1 and CDR2 from the germline V gene are SEHNR and FQNEAQ (reference sequence). The CDR3, as DNA: TGTGCCAGCAGCTTAGATTATCAAGGCAATGAGCAGTTCTTC. It codes for CASSLDYQGNEQFF.

V gene TRBV20-1 combines with J gene TRBJ2-1; D is perhaps TRBD1 (6 bases). The CDR3 has 16 residues. V was cut by 3 bases and J by 5 bases, with 20 bases left in between. The germline CDR1 and CDR2 sequences are DFQATT and SNEGSKA (reference sequence). The CDR3 DNA follows: TGCAGTGCTAGGAAAGGACAGTTCCATTATAACAATGAGCAGTTCTTC. This codes for CSARKGQFHYNNEQFF.

The chain uses TRBV20-1 and TRBJ2-4, with D perhaps matching TRBD1 (6 bases). With the DNA end fitting TRBJ2-7 better, the J assignment may be wrong. This CDR3 has 14 residues. Germline values: CDR1 DFQATT, CDR2 SNEGSKA (reference sequence). The CDR3 coding sequence is TGCAGTGCTAGAGGGACAGTAGATGCCTACGAGCAGTACTTC. It is translated as CSARGTVDAYEQYF.

This clonotype showed up just a few times. V usage is TRBV4-3 and J usage is TRBJ1-2; TRBD1 agrees at 7 bases. This CDR3 has 16 residues. CDR1 and CDR2 (germline): LGHNA, YSLEER. The V gene end was trimmed by 0 bases and the J gene end by 8 bases; junction bases not matched to a gene: 12. CDR3: CASSQDSATGVRGYTF. The CDR3 DNA follows: TGCGCCAGCAGCCAAGATTCCGCCACAGGGGTGCGCGGCTACACCTTC.

The chain combines TRBV7-8 with TRBJ1-1; D remains unclear. Germline CDR1 SGHVS, CDR2 FQNEAQ. Trimming cost V 4 bases and J 4 bases, with 10 bases left between them. The CDR3 is made up of 13 amino acids. CDR3 sequence (DNA): TGTGCCAGCAGCTCACAACCCCCCACTGAAGCTTTCTTT. Translation gives CASSSQPPTEAFF.